The source of this T cell receptor (beta chain) is a study of blood T cell repertoires in COVID-19 (dated by TCRdb to about 2020). About the study as a whole: Samples from collaborators originated in the United States, Italy and Spain and spanned both the acute and convalescent phases of COVID-19. The samples were drawn from the first 160 participants of the ongoing ImmuneRACE study and from over 950 subjects provided by 6 global collaborators. Deeply sampled blood TCRbeta repertoires from subjects exposed to, actively infected with, or recovered from COVID-19 were included in the dataset. A de-identified subject ID, COVID-19 status, age in years and sex were almost always included in the sample metadata. The repertoires were released in a freely available public database meant as a resource for research on the immune response to SARS-CoV-2. The prospective study material was composed of cDNA or gDNA derived from T cells, B-cell-depleted T cells, or PBMCs. Where available, HLA class I and class II types were taken from metadata supplied by the sample provider and were not determined by assay-based typing.

Whole blood was collected in K2EDTA tubes by collaborating institutions according to the institutions' own protocols. For TCRbeta analysis, collaborator samples were shipped as frozen whole blood, as isolated PBMCs, or as DNA extracted from either sample type. Paper-wide results and their limitations: The amount of clinical and demographic metadata varied by source and participant and was provided uncurated.

The CDR3 runs 16 residues from the cysteine to the phenylalanine. Only the CDR3 part of the read is kept: 48 bases, read in frame from the first base. The germline V gene (reference sequence) sets CDR1 to LNHDA and CDR2 to SQIVND. The immunoSEQ Assay, a bias-controlled multiplex PCR, was used to amplify TCRbeta CDR3 regions from genomic DNA. In the original analysis: Nucleated cell counts per sample were estimated from amplification of reference gene primers within the assay. Sequence reads were collapsed and filtered to measure the absolute abundance of every unique TCRbeta CDR3 rearrangement. For each sample, productive Simpson clonality was calculated by taking the square root of Simpson's diversity index across productive rearrangements. TCRdb stores this immuneACCESS table with in-frame sequences only. Part of the clones is absent; in the studies checked, under half of the shortfall reflects unresolved V genes, and no reason is known for the rest. D and trimming come from the DNA, and the V and J calls and clone size come from that table. The sample table holds under 350,000 clones, of which over 75% were seen once. The top ten hold roughly 7% of the sample.

This clone appeared once. Its antigen is not yet known. It has no much larger one-base neighbor in the sample; base qualities were not kept. The specimen was peripheral blood. This clonotype was sampled from a human donor in a cohort sampled during active COVID-19. The V and J genes are TRBV19 and TRBJ2-1, and 10 junctional nucleotides match TRBD2. Here is the DNA: TGTGCTACCTCCCTAGACTTAGCGGGGGGTGGGAATGAGCAGTTCTTC. Translation gives CATSLDLAGGGNEQFF.